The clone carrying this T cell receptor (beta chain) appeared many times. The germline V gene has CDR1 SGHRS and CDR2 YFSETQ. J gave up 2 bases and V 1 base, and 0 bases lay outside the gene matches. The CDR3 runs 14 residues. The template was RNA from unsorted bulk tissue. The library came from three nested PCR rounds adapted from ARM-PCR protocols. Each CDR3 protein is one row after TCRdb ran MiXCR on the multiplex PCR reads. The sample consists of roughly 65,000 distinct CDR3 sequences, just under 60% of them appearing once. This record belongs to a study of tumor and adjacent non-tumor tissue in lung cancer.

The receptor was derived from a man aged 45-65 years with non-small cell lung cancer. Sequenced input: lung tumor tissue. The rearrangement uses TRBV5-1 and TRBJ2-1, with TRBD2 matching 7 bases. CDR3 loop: CASSLREAYNEQFF. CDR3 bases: TGCGCCAGCAGCTTGCGGGAGGCCTACAATGAGCAGTTCTTC.